The T cell receptor beta chain described here comes from a study of T cell responses to AZD1222 COVID-19 vaccine. Study conclusions and caveats: Rises in breadth and depth of Spike-specific TCRs came after two AZD1222 doses. Repertoire samples came only from after the peak T cell response. Clonal diversity was possibly underestimated, and the donors were mostly white British, with more females.

The length of the CDR3 is 14 residues. CDR1 and CDR2 from the germline V gene are SGHNT and YYREEE (reference sequence). Trimming took 6 bases from V and 7 from J; bases not matched to a gene: 6. Sequencing used immunoSEQ multiplex PCR; TCRdb keeps in-frame clones, though not all of them. The profile covers 120,000 to 150,000 clones, with roughly 93% appearing a single time and around 0.9% taken by the ten largest. Points on this clone: Its target is unknown.

The receptor was isolated from an adult in good health. The sequences come from peripheral blood, collected on day 0 of MenACWY control vaccination. The chain carries TRBV5-4 and TRBJ1-6; 8 bases are a match to TRBD1. The CDR3 region is CASNRTGTNSPLHF. The CDR3 bases are TGTGCCAGCAACCGGACAGGGACCAATTCACCCCTCCACTTT.